This T cell receptor beta chain stems from a study of cytotoxic CD8 clonotypes in ibrutinib-treated CLL. In germline, CDR1 is SGDLS, CDR2 YYNGEE. The CDR3 spans 14 residues. Trimming took 0 bases from V and 5 from J, leaving 11 bases between them. Produced via immunoSEQ multiplex PCR; TCRdb's table is partial and in-frame only. This sample has over 70,000 clones, with 85% to 90% found just once. The sequence was collected from a human donor with chronic lymphocytic leukemia. This sequence joins TRBV9 and TRBJ1-1; no definite D call. The material sequenced was PBMCs, taken before ibrutinib treatment. In DNA form, the CDR3 reads TGTGCCAGCAGCGTAGAGTCAGGATTGACTGAAGCTTTCTTT. Its translation is CASSVESGLTEAFF. Full variable domain (remainder filled in from reference TRBV9 and TRBJ1-1): DSGVTQTPKHLITATGQRVTLRCSPRSGDLSVYWYQQSLDQGLQFLIQYYNGEERAKGNILERFSAQQFPDLHSELNLSSLELGDSALYFCASSVESGLTEAFFGQGTRLTVV.